This T cell receptor (beta chain) was sequenced during a study of identical twins. MiXCR was run by TCRdb on the 5' RACE reads, yielding one entry per CDR3 protein. The repertoire has about 220,000 distinct CDR3 sequences, 5.5% to 7.5% of them found once; the top ten carry approximately 14%. Germline V gives CDR1 SNHLY, CDR2 FYNNEI. The CDR3 spans 12 residues. This clonotype was counted between two and nine times. One end of the junction fails to match germline, which may point to a read error. This sample was shared with a second study, whose subject was T cells expressing NK-cell markers. That work adds: Seven HCMV-seropositive donors and one seronegative donor made up the eight sequenced donors. Sorting was restricted to alpha-beta TCR T cells by an anti-gamma-delta TCR antibody in several experiments.

This sequence joins TRBV2 and TRBJ2-7; no clear D gene. The sequence derives from a woman younger than 30 in good health. Source material: CD8+ T cells sorted from blood. The CDR3 DNA is TGTGCCAGCAGTGTCGACCTGATGATATTTCACTTC. This translates into CASSVDLMIFHF.